What follows describes a single T cell receptor beta chain. The sample comes from a study of blood T cell repertoires in COVID-19. Data came from immunoSEQ multiplex PCR; TCRdb stores just in-frame clones and leaves some out. The sample carries under 110,000 clones, about 91% recorded once. The sequencing input was peripheral blood. This TCR came from a man aged 50-60 years with acute or convalescent COVID-19.

CDR3 sequence reads: CASSSPAAGLNYGYTF. The CDR3 region has the DNA TGTGCCAGCAGTTCCCCCGCGGCAGGGCTAAACTATGGCTACACCTTC. The chain recombines TRBV27 with TRBJ1-2, with D possibly being TRBD1 (5 bases). The CDR3 length is 16 residues. In germline, CDR1 is MNHEY, CDR2 SMNVEV (reference sequence). Trimming took 4 bases from V and 2 from J, leaving 17 bases between them.